This is a list of T cell receptor beta chains from one sample in a study of T cells after yellow fever vaccination. TCRdb re-derived calls from the 5' RACE reads in MiXCR, one entry per CDR3 protein. The table records about 630,000 distinct CDR3 sequences, 9% to 15% of them present only once. The sequenced sample was PBMCs, obtained on the day of the yellow fever booster vaccination. All receptors come from a man aged 25-40 years who received the YFV17D yellow fever vaccine. CDR3s include the opening cysteine and the closing phenylalanine or tryptophan. Each record gives: V gene, J gene, clone size, D gene, CDR3 protein, CDR3 DNA. A D gene is named only where the DNA matches it firmly. Size is omitted from some rows. Given values are once, few, many or a class for expanded clones.

v_gene: TRBV5-1; j_gene: TRBJ2-3; abundance: many; d_gene: TRBD1; CDR3aa: CASSLQGRGSTDTQYF; CDR3nt: TGCGCCAGCAGCCTACAGGGGAGAGGGAGCACAGATACGCAGTATTTT
v_gene: TRBV20-1; j_gene: TRBJ2-5; abundance: few; d_gene: -; CDR3aa: CSARDATSKKETQYF; CDR3nt: TGCAGTGCTAGAGATGCCACATCCAAAAAAGAGACCCAGTACTTC
v_gene: TRBV6-1; j_gene: TRBJ2-5; abundance: many; d_gene: -; CDR3aa: CASKAMVRRTQYF; CDR3nt: TGTGCCAGCAAGGCGATGGTGAGGAGGACCCAGTACTTC
v_gene: TRBV3-1; j_gene: TRBJ2-1; abundance: -; d_gene: -; CDR3aa: CASSRSEYNEQFF; CDR3nt: TGTGCCAGCAGCCGCTCGGAGTACAATGAGCAGTTCTTC
v_gene: TRBV5-6; j_gene: TRBJ2-3; abundance: -; d_gene: TRBD2; CDR3aa: CASSSASGRRTDTQYF; CDR3nt: TGTGCCAGCAGCTCAGCTAGCGGGAGGCGCACAGATACGCAGTATTTT
v_gene: TRBV29-1; j_gene: TRBJ2-7; abundance: -; d_gene: TRBD1; CDR3aa: CSVEEGTGTYEQYF; CDR3nt: TGCAGCGTTGAAGAGGGGACAGGGACCTACGAGCAGTACTTC
v_gene: TRBV27; j_gene: TRBJ2-1; abundance: -; d_gene: TRBD2; CDR3aa: CASIIRLAGVNEQFF; CDR3nt: TGTGCCAGCATCATCCGCCTAGCGGGAGTCAATGAGCAGTTCTTC
v_gene: TRBV4-3; j_gene: TRBJ1-5; abundance: few; d_gene: TRBD1; CDR3aa: CASSQGQGRGQPQHF; CDR3nt: TGCGCCAGCAGCCAAGGACAGGGACGGGGTCAGCCCCAGCATTTT
v_gene: TRBV10-3; j_gene: TRBJ2-5; abundance: few; d_gene: TRBD2; CDR3aa: CAISSGTSGQETQYF; CDR3nt: TGTGCCATCAGTTCGGGGACTAGCGGCCAAGAGACCCAGTACTTC
v_gene: TRBV28; j_gene: TRBJ2-1; abundance: few; d_gene: -; CDR3aa: CASIRRVTGANYNEQFF; CDR3nt: TGTGCCAGTATCCGACGGGTTACGGGAGCGAACTACAATGAGCAGTTCTTC
v_gene: TRBV6-2/TRBV6-3; j_gene: TRBJ2-5; abundance: few; d_gene: -; CDR3aa: CASSYEGETQYF; CDR3nt: TGTGCCAGCAGTTACGAGGGTGAGACCCAGTACTTC
v_gene: TRBV5-4; j_gene: TRBJ2-6; abundance: few; d_gene: -; CDR3aa: CASSLDVSGANVLTF; CDR3nt: TGTGCCAGCAGCTTGGACGTCTCTGGGGCCAACGTCCTGACTTTC
v_gene: TRBV3-1; j_gene: TRBJ2-6; abundance: -; d_gene: -; CDR3aa: CASSDEISGANVLTF; CDR3nt: TGTGCCAGCTCCGACGAAATCTCTGGGGCCAACGTCCTGACTTTC
v_gene: TRBV20-1; j_gene: TRBJ2-1; abundance: -; d_gene: TRBD1; CDR3aa: CSVGQAYNEQFF; CDR3nt: TGCAGTGTGGGACAGGCATACAATGAGCAGTTCTTC
v_gene: TRBV7-3; j_gene: TRBJ2-6; abundance: many; d_gene: -; CDR3aa: CASSLTGANVLTF; CDR3nt: TGTGCCAGCAGCTTAACTGGGGCCAACGTCCTGACTTTC
v_gene: TRBV6-5; j_gene: TRBJ1-2; abundance: few; d_gene: -; CDR3aa: CASSYSNNYGYTF; CDR3nt: TGTGCCAGCAGTTACTCGAATAACTATGGCTACACCTTC
v_gene: TRBV28; j_gene: TRBJ2-4; abundance: -; d_gene: -; CDR3aa: CASTSRAKNIQYF; CDR3nt: TGTGCCAGCACGAGTAGGGCCAAAAACATTCAGTACTTC
v_gene: TRBV7-2; j_gene: TRBJ2-7; abundance: many; d_gene: TRBD2; CDR3aa: CASSLGPGGSYEQYF; CDR3nt: TGTGCCAGCAGCTTAGGTCCGGGAGGGTCCTACGAGCAGTACTTC
v_gene: TRBV20-1; j_gene: TRBJ1-4; abundance: -; d_gene: -; CDR3aa: CSARGGGQKKLFF; CDR3nt: TGCAGTGCTAGAGGCGGGGGGCAGAAAAAACTGTTTTTT
v_gene: TRBV18; j_gene: TRBJ2-1; abundance: many; d_gene: -; CDR3aa: CASSPGGGYNEQFF; CDR3nt: TGTGCCAGCTCACCAGGGGGCGGTTACAATGAGCAGTTCTTC
v_gene: TRBV30; j_gene: TRBJ2-3; abundance: -; d_gene: -; CDR3aa: CAWSQRRGFTDTQYF; CDR3nt: TGTGCCTGGAGTCAACGGAGAGGCTTCACAGATACGCAGTATTTT
v_gene: TRBV6-5; j_gene: TRBJ2-1; abundance: few; d_gene: -; CDR3aa: CASSLKQGRLFF; CDR3nt: TGTGCCAGCAGCCTAAAACAGGGGAGGTTGTTCTTC
v_gene: TRBV7-9; j_gene: TRBJ2-7; abundance: few; d_gene: -; CDR3aa: CASSPNRNEQYF; CDR3nt: TGTGCCAGCAGCCCCAACAGGAACGAGCAGTACTTC
v_gene: TRBV7-9; j_gene: TRBJ2-1; abundance: few; d_gene: TRBD2; CDR3aa: CASSSGTSVNEQFF; CDR3nt: TGTGCCAGCAGTTCGGGGACTAGCGTCAATGAGCAGTTCTTC
v_gene: TRBV6-1; j_gene: TRBJ2-5; abundance: few; d_gene: TRBD1; CDR3aa: CASSRQGSGETQYF; CDR3nt: TGTGCCAGCAGTCGACAGGGGTCCGGTGAGACCCAGTACTTC
v_gene: TRBV7-2; j_gene: TRBJ2-7; abundance: many; d_gene: TRBD2; CDR3aa: CASSLAVAGGPYEQYF; CDR3nt: TGTGCCAGCAGCTTAGCGGTAGCGGGAGGGCCCTACGAGCAGTACTTC
v_gene: TRBV20-1; j_gene: TRBJ2-1; abundance: few; d_gene: -; CDR3aa: CSAKGGANEQFF; CDR3nt: TGCAGTGCAAAAGGGGGGGCCAATGAGCAGTTCTTC
v_gene: TRBV20-1; j_gene: TRBJ2-4; abundance: -; d_gene: -; CDR3aa: CSASGEGAKNIQYF; CDR3nt: TGCAGTGCTAGTGGCGAAGGGGCCAAAAACATTCAGTACTTC
v_gene: TRBV15; j_gene: TRBJ2-4; abundance: -; d_gene: -; CDR3aa: CATTGISKNIQYF; CDR3nt: TGTGCCACCACTGGGATTTCAAAAAACATTCAGTACTTC
v_gene: TRBV7-2; j_gene: TRBJ2-5; abundance: many; d_gene: -; CDR3aa: CASSSGRRETQYF; CDR3nt: TGTGCCAGCAGCTCCGGCAGAAGAGAGACCCAGTACTTC
v_gene: TRBV29-1; j_gene: TRBJ2-3; abundance: -; d_gene: TRBD1; CDR3aa: CSARQGSSTDTHYF; CDR3nt: TGCAGCGCCCGACAGGGGTCTAGCACAGATACGCATTATTTT
v_gene: TRBV6-2/TRBV6-3; j_gene: TRBJ2-6; abundance: -; d_gene: -; CDR3aa: CASIRAGGANVLTF; CDR3nt: TGTGCCAGCATACGGGCTGGTGGGGCCAACGTCCTGACTTTC
v_gene: TRBV12-3/TRBV12-4; j_gene: TRBJ1-2; abundance: few; d_gene: -; CDR3aa: CASSLGRGSNYGYTF; CDR3nt: TGTGCCAGCAGTTTGGGGAGGGGATCTAACTATGGCTACACCTTC